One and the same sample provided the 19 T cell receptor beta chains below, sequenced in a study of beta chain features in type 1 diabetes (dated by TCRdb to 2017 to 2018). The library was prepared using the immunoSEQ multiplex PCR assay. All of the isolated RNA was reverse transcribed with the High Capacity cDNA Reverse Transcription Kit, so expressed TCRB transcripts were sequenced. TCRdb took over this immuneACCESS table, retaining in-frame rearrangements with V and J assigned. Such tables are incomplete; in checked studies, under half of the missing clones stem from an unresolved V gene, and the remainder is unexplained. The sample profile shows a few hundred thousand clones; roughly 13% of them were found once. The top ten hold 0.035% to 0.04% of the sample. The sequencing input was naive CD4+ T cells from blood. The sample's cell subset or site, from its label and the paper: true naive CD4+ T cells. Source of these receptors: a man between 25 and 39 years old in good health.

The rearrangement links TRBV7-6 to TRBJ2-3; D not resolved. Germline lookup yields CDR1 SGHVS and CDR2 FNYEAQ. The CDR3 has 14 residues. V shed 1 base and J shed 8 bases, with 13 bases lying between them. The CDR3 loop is CASSLVGSKSTQYF. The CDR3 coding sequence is TGTGCCAGCAGCTTAGTGGGGTCTAAAAGTACGCAGTATTTT.

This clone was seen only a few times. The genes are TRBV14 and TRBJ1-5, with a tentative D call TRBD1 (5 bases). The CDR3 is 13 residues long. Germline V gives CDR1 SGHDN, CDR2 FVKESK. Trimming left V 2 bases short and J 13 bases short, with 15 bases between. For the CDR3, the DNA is TGTGCCAGCAGCCAATCCCCAGGGTACTCTCAGCATTTT. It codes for CASSQSPGYSQHF.

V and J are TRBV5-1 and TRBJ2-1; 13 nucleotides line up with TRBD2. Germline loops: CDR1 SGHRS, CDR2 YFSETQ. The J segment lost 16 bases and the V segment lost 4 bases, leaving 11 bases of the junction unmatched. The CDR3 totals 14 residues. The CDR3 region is CASSAGLAGISCFF. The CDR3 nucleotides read TGCGCCAGCAGCGCGGGACTAGCGGGGATTAGCTGTTTCTTC.

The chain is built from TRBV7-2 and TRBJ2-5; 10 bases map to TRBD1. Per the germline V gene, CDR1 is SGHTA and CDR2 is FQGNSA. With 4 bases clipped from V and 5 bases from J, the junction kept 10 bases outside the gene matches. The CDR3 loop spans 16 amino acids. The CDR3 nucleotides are TGTGCCAGCAGCTCAGCCGGGACAGGGGTATCGGAGACCCAGTACTTC. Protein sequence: CASSSAGTGVSETQYF.

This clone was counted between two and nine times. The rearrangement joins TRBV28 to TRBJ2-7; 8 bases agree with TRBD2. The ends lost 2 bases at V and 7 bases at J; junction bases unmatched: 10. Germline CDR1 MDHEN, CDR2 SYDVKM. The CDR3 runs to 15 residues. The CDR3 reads CASSLSGSPYGEQYV. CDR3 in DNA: TGTGCCAGCAGTTTAAGCGGGAGCCCCTACGGGGAGCAGTACGTC.

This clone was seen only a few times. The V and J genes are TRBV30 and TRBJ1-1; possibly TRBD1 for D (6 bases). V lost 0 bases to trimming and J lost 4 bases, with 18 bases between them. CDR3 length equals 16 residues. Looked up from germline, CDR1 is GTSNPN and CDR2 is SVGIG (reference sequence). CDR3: CAWSVFLGQPITEAFF. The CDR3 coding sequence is TGTGCCTGGAGTGTGTTTCTAGGACAGCCGATCACTGAAGCTTTCTTT.

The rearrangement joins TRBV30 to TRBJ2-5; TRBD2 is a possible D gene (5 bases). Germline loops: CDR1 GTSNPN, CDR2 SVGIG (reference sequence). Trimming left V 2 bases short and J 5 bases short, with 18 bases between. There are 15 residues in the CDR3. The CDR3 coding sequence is TGTGCCTGGAGTCCCTCTCCGGCGGGTATTGAGACCCAGTACTTC. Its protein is CAWSPSPAGIETQYF. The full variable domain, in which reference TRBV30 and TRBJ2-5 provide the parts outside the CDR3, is SQTIHQWPATLVQPVGSPLSLECTVEGTSNPNLYWYRQAAGRGLQLLFYSVGIGQISSEVPQNLSASRPQDRQFILSSKKLLLSDSGFYLCAWSPSPAGIETQYFGPGTRLLVL.

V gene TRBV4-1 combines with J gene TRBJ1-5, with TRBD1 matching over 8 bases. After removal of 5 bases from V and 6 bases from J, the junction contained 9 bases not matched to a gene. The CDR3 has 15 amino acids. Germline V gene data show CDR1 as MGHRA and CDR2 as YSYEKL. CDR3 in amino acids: CASSGQGRDGQPQHF. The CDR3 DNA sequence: TGCGCCAGCAGCGGACAGGGAAGGGACGGTCAGCCCCAGCATTTT.

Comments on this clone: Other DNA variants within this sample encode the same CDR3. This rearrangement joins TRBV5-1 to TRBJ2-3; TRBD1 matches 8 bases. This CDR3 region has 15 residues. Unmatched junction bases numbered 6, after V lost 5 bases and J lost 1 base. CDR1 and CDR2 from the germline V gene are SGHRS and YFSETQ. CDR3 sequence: CASSPGTGGTDTQYF. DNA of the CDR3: TGCGCCAGCAGTCCCGGGACAGGCGGCACAGATACGCAGTATTTT.

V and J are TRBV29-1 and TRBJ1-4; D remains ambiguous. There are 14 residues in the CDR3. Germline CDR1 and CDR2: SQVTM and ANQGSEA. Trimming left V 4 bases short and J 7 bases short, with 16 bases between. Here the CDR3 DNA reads TGCAGCGTTGCAAAGAGTGCAATAGGTGAAAAACTGTTTTTT. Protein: CSVAKSAIGEKLFF.

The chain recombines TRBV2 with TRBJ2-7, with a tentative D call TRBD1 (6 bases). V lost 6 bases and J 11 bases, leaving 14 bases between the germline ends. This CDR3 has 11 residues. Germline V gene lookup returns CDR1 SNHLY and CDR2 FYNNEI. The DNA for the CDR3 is TGTGCCAGCAGGAGCAAGGGGGTTGAGTACTTC. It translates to CASRSKGVEYF.

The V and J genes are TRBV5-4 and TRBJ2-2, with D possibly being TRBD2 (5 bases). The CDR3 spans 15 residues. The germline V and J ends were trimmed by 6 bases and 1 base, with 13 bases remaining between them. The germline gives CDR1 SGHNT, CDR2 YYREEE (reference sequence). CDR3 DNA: TGTGCCAGCACCAAATCGGGATGGAACACCGGGGAGCTGTTTTTT. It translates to CASTKSGWNTGELFF.

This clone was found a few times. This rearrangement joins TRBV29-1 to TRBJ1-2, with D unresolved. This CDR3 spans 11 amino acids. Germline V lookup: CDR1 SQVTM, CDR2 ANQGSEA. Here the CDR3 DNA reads TGCAGTCTAAGCAGAGCCTATGGCTACACCTTC. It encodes CSLSRAYGYTF.

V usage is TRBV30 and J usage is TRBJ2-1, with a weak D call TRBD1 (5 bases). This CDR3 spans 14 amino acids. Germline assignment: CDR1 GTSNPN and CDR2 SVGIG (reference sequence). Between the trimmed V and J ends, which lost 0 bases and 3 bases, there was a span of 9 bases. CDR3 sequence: CAWSVVGHYNEQFF. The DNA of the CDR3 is TGTGCCTGGAGTGTAGTGGGGCACTACAATGAGCAGTTCTTC.

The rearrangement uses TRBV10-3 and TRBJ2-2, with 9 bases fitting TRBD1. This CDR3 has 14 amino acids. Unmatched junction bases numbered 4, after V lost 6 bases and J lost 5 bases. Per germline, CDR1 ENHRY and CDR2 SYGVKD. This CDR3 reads CAIRSGTGTGELFF. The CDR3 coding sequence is TGTGCCATCAGGTCCGGGACAGGGACCGGGGAGCTGTTTTTT.

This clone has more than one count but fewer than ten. The CDR3 here is CASSVGQRYTF. In DNA form, the CDR3 reads TGTGCCAGCAGCGTAGGACAGAGATACACCTTC. The rearrangement uses TRBV9 and TRBJ1-2; weak D call: TRBD1 (5 bases). Germline V gene lookup returns CDR1 SGDLS and CDR2 YYNGEE. There are 11 residues in the CDR3. V lost 0 bases to trimming and J lost 11 bases, with 8 bases between them.

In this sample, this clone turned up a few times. The CDR3 bases are TGTGCCAGCAGCTTAGCGCAGGGTACCACTGAAGCTTTCTTT. Translated: CASSLAQGTTEAFF. The genes are TRBV7-2 and TRBJ1-1; the D gene is possibly TRBD1 (5 bases). The CDR3 is 14 amino acids. Trimming stripped 0 bases from V and 4 bases from J, with 9 bases between. The germline gives CDR1 SGHTA, CDR2 FQGNSA.

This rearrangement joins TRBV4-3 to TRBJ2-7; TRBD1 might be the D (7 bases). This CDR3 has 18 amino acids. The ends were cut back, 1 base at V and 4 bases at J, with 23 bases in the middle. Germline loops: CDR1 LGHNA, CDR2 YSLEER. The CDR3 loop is CASSQATAGQLGSYEQYF. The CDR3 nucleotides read TGCGCCAGCAGCCAAGCCACTGCGGGACAGCTGGGTTCTTACGAGCAGTACTTC.

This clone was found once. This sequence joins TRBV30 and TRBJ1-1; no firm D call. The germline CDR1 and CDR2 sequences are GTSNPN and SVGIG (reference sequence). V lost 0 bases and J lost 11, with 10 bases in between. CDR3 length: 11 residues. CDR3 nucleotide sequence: TGTGCCTGGAGTGTGTCTGGGATTGCTTTCTTT. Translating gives CAWSVSGIAFF.